This T cell receptor beta chain stems from a study of spatial heterogeneity in lung cancer (dated by TCRdb to about 2019). In terms of the full investigation: Beta-chain transcripts were consistently detected in greater numbers than alpha-chain transcripts, which likely reflected higher beta-chain transcript abundance. The study linked features of the TCR repertoire to counts of nonsynonymous mutations, which were determined by whole-exome sequencing of tumor tissue. In the raw uncorrected reads, each unique combination of TCR and UMI appeared on average more than ten times. Both alpha and beta chains were TCR-sequenced in 220 or so tumor regions, around 64 matched nontumor lung samples and around 54 PBMC samples obtained at surgery. In non-small cell lung cancer, the study quantitatively compared TCR alpha and beta repertoires across several tumor regions, matched nontumor lung, and blood.

The library was made by 5' RACE. Sequencing was carried out with a NextSeq 500. The TCR library protocol attached a unique molecular identifier to each TCR cDNA molecule to allow correction of PCR and sequencing errors. The original pipeline was this. TCR identification, UMI-based error correction and CDR3 extraction were all carried out with Decombinator tools. Expanded TCRs were defined as those above a frequency of 2 per 1,000, corresponding to the top 1% of the tumor frequency distribution. Each repertoire was subsampled 100 times to 5,000 TCRs, after which Renyi diversity was computed with the R vegan package. CDR3 similarity networks were built from amino acid triplet string-kernel similarity, connecting CDR3s with pairwise similarity above 0.82. TCRdb cleaned the public reads at Q25 with fastp, built clones with MiXCR and kept in-frame beta chains. Rows matching on CDR3 protein sequence are summarized as one entry with the most common DNA and genes. These V and J calls are TCRdb output, not the study's own analysis. The sample table lists over 6,000 distinct CDR3 sequences, around 9.7% of them with a count of one. Jointly, the top ten make up 24% of the sample.

What the research found in general, with its limitations: Additional single-cell paired TCR alpha and beta sequencing was considered necessary to confirm, at a functional level, the hypothesis that regional TCRs recognize regional mutations.

Taken with the paper, the label for time point translates to: sample taken at primary tumor resection. Samples were obtained from 65 to 90 patients with early-stage, untreated non-small cell lung cancer from the lung TRACERx cohort. Without any cell sorting, TCR sequencing was performed on whole RNA extracted either from tumor and nontumor lung tissue or from cryopreserved PBMC samples. A patient was chosen for TCR sequencing only when enough RNA was available from at least two tumor regions. Tumor and adjacent nontumor lung specimens were reviewed by a lung pathologist before selection. This clonotype was seen ten or more times. The antigen it recognizes is unknown. Base quality data are lacking; no much larger clone is found one base away. From the cysteine through the phenylalanine, the CDR3 covers 15 amino acids. Only the CDR3 region is kept as DNA, spanning 45 bases read in frame from base 1. V loses 2 bases of germline sequence and J loses 4 bases, and the interval between the two ends is 14 bases. From a lookup of the germline V gene (reference sequence), CDR1 and CDR2 are LGHDT and YNNKEL.

The clonotype originates from a male donor with early-stage non-small cell lung cancer. Sequencing used normal lung tissue next to the tumor, obtained at surgery. The chain joins TRBV3-1 to TRBJ1-1; confidence is insufficient to name the D gene. The base sequence is TGTGCCAGCAGCCAAAACATGGCCATGGGCACTGAAGCTTTCTTT. Its coded protein is CASSQNMAMGTEAFF.